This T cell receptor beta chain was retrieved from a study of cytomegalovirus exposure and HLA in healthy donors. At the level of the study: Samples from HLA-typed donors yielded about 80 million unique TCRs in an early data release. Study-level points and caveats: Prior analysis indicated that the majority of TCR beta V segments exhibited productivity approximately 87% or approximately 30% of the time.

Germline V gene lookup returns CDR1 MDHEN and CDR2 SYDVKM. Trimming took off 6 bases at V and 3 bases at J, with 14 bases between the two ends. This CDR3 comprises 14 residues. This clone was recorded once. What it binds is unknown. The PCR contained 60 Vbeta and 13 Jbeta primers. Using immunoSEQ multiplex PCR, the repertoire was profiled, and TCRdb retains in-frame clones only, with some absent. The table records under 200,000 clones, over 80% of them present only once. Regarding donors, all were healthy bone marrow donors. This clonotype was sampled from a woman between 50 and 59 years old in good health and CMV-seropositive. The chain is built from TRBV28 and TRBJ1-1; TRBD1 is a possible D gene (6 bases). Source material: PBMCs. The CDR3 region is CASRNLQGDTEAFF. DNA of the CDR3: TGTGCCAGCAGAAATCTACAGGGAGACACTGAAGCTTTCTTT.